A single sample gave rise to the 23 T cell receptor beta chains below, sequenced in a study of early T cells in non-severe SARS-CoV-2 infection. TCRdb re-derived calls from the 5' RACE reads in MiXCR, one entry per CDR3 protein. Here the sample spans around 58,000 distinct CDR3 sequences, about 13% being singletons. Sequenced sample: whole blood. The receptors originated from an adult who was a healthcare worker with PCR-confirmed SARS-CoV-2 infection or an uninfected control (not recorded which).

The rearrangement links TRBV9 to TRBJ2-5; 9 bases align to TRBD2. From germline, CDR1 is SGDLS and CDR2 YYNGEE. The CDR3 totals 15 residues. Trimming cost V 2 bases and J 4 bases; bases outside gene matches: 6. CDR3 region: CASSVLGTSRETQYF. The CDR3 bases are TGTGCCAGCAGCGTGCTAGGGACTAGCAGAGAGACCCAGTACTTC.

This chain connects TRBV3-1 to TRBJ2-3; D possibly corresponds to TRBD2 (5 bases). CDR1 is LGHDT, CDR2 YNNKEL, per germline (reference sequence). The V and J ends lost 4 bases and 2 bases respectively, with 19 bases between them. The CDR3 totals 17 residues. The CDR3 sequence is CASSPPRGSAHTDTQYF. CDR3 coding DNA: TGTGCCAGCAGCCCACCTCGGGGTAGCGCCCACACAGATACGCAGTATTTT.

The genes are TRBV18 and TRBJ1-2, with D possibly being TRBD1 (6 bases). Trimming took off 3 bases at V and 6 bases at J, with 11 bases between the two ends. Germline V gene sequence: CDR1 KGHSH, CDR2 LQKENI. This CDR3 has 13 amino acids. DNA for the CDR3: TGTGCCAGCTCACCTTCGTCAGGGGATGGCTACACCTTC. Protein: CASSPSSGDGYTF.

This clonotype came up many times. The rearrangement joins TRBV19 to TRBJ1-2, with a tentative D call TRBD1 (6 bases). The CDR3 totals 15 residues. V was pared by 7 bases and J by 3 bases, with 18 bases between. The V gene's germline CDR1 is LNHDA and CDR2 SQIVND (reference sequence). CDR3 residues: CASTLLGGADYGYTF. The CDR3 region has the DNA TGTGCCAGTACCCTACTTGGGGGCGCGGACTATGGCTACACCTTC.

The rearrangement uses TRBV5-6 and TRBJ2-7; 7 nucleotides agree with TRBD1. This CDR3 spans 14 amino acids. Unmatched junction bases numbered 8, after V lost 3 bases and J lost 5 bases. CDR1 and CDR2 from the germline V gene are SGHDT and YYEEEE. CDR3 sequence (DNA): TGTGCCAGCAGCTACTCGACAGGGCCCCACGAGCAGTACTTC. Its protein product is CASSYSTGPHEQYF.

This clonotype was seen repeatedly, ten times or more. The chain employs TRBV7-2 and TRBJ2-7; 7 positions agree with TRBD2. The V and J ends lost 2 bases and 2 bases, in that order; junction bases with no gene match: 3. Germline V lookup: CDR1 SGHTA, CDR2 FQGNSA. The CDR3 length is 14 residues. Written as DNA, the CDR3 is TGTGCCAGCAGCTTACCTAGCGGTCCCTACGAGCAGTACTTC. Amino acid sequence: CASSLPSGPYEQYF.

The chain uses TRBV29-1 and TRBJ2-1, with 7 bases matching TRBD2. The CDR3 contains 14 residues. V trimming: 5 bases; J trimming: 7 bases; junction bases outside the gene matches: 11. Germline loops: CDR1 SQVTM, CDR2 ANQGSEA. The CDR3 loop reads CSVSEPGGRNEQFF. The CDR3 region has the DNA TGCAGCGTTTCGGAGCCGGGGGGTCGGAATGAGCAGTTCTTC.

The V gene is TRBV29-1, the J gene TRBJ2-5; D is unclear. The CDR3 runs 11 residues. V lost 3 bases to trimming and J lost 5 bases, with 7 bases between them. Per the germline V gene, CDR1 is SQVTM and CDR2 is ANQGSEA. The CDR3: CSVEPGETQYF. DNA for the CDR3: TGCAGCGTTGAGCCCGGGGAGACCCAGTACTTC.

This chain connects TRBV6-1 to TRBJ1-4; 10 nucleotides align to TRBD1. CDR1 and CDR2 (germline): MNHNS, SASEGT. This CDR3 comprises 20 residues. V trimming: 4 bases; J trimming: 0 bases; junction bases outside the gene matches: 14. The CDR3 DNA reads as TGTGCCAGCAGTGTCGGCAGGACAGGGGGTTTACTAACAACTAATGAAAAACTGTTTTTT. As protein: CASSVGRTGGLLTTNEKLFF.

The sample holds many counts of this clonotype. The rearrangement links TRBV6-6 to TRBJ2-7; TRBD1 agrees at 7 bases. CDR1 and CDR2 from the germline V gene are MNHNY and SVGAGI (reference sequence). J lost 6 bases, V lost 6 bases, and 8 bases had no gene match. This CDR3 comprises 13 residues. Here the CDR3 DNA reads TGTGCCAGCAGCCAGGACAGGCACCTCGAGCAGTACTTC. Its translation: CASSQDRHLEQYF.

This clonotype was seen at least ten times. The gene calls are TRBV7-3 and TRBJ2-3; 7 bases line up with TRBD2. This CDR3 comprises 15 residues. V was pared by 3 bases and J by 3 bases, with 6 bases of the junction left unmatched. From germline, CDR1 is SGHTA and CDR2 FQGTGA. CDR3 sequence: CASSFRGGRTDTQYF. The CDR3 bases are TGTGCCAGCAGCTTCCGCGGGGGTAGGACAGATACGCAGTATTTT.

This clonotype has only a few counts. V gene TRBV7-2 combines with J gene TRBJ2-2, with D unclear. Germline values: CDR1 SGHTA, CDR2 FQGNSA. The CDR3 has 14 residues. V was pared by 1 base and J by 1 base, with 4 bases between. As DNA, the CDR3 is TGTGCCAGCAGCTTAGTCAGGAACACCGGGGAGCTGTTTTTT. Its translation: CASSLVRNTGELFF.

In its sample, this clonotype was seen a few times. The rearrangement joins TRBV9 to TRBJ2-6; no reliable D call. Trimming shortened V by 5 bases and J by 11 bases, and 11 bases separated the two germline ends. CDR1 and CDR2 from the germline V gene are SGDLS and YYNGEE. CDR3 size: 12 residues. In DNA form, the CDR3 reads TGTGCCAGCAGTGCCTCGACCGACGTCCTGACTTTC. It specifies CASSASTDVLTF.

The chain has TRBV7-9 and TRBJ2-2; 9 nucleotides match TRBD1. The V and J ends lost 5 bases and 3 bases, in that order; junction bases with no gene match: 4. This CDR3 is built from 15 residues. Looked up from germline, CDR1 is SEHNR and CDR2 is FQNEAQ (reference sequence). The CDR3 sequence is CASSLRDRDTGELFF. In DNA, the CDR3 is TGTGCCAGCAGCCTCCGGGACAGGGACACCGGGGAGCTGTTTTTT. The whole variable domain, remainder taken from reference TRBV7-9 and TRBJ2-2, is DTGVSQNPRHKITKRGQNVTFRCDPISEHNRLYWYRQTLGQGPEFLTYFQNEAQLEKSRLLSDRFSAERPKGSFSTLEIQRTEQGDSAMYLCASSLRDRDTGELFFGEGSRLTVL.

This clonotype has more than one count but fewer than ten. The rearrangement joins TRBV29-1 to TRBJ2-3, with 7 nucleotides matching TRBD2. The trim removed 6 bases at V and 0 bases at J, leaving 9 bases unmatched. Germline V gene sequence: CDR1 SQVTM, CDR2 ANQGSEA. The CDR3 sequence is 15 residues long. CDR3 DNA: TGCAGCGTCTTCAACCGGGACTATAGCACAGATACGCAGTATTTT. Protein: CSVFNRDYSTDTQYF.

The rearrangement joins TRBV4-3 to TRBJ2-6; TRBD1 matches at 7 bases. The CDR3 covers 16 residues. The germline V gene encodes CDR1 LGHNA and CDR2 YSLEER. Trimming at V came to 0 bases and at J to 3 bases, leaving 2 bases not matched to a gene. This chain's CDR3 is CASSQDPGGGANVLTF. As DNA, the CDR3 is TGCGCCAGCAGCCAAGATCCAGGGGGTGGGGCCAACGTCCTGACTTTC.

The table lists this clonotype with many counts. V gene TRBV20-1 combines with J gene TRBJ2-1; 8 nucleotides match TRBD2. V lost 3 bases to trimming and J lost 8 bases; unmatched junction nucleotides: 9. Germline-derived CDR1 and CDR2 are DFQATT and SNEGSKA (reference sequence). The CDR3 runs 14 residues. The DNA of the CDR3 is TGCAGTGCTAGGGGACTAGATGGCAGCGATGAGCAGTTCTTC. Its protein is CSARGLDGSDEQFF.

This clonotype was counted a few times. This chain links TRBV28 with TRBJ1-1, with D tentatively TRBD1 (6 bases). V was trimmed by 8 bases and J by 11 bases, leaving 18 bases between them. Looked up from germline, CDR1 is MDHEN and CDR2 is SYDVKM. The CDR3 length is 12 residues. The CDR3 DNA follows: TGTGCCAGCCCCAACCACCAGGGGAAGGCTTTCTTT. This translates into CASPNHQGKAFF.

This clonotype was recorded a few times. CDR3 region: CASSLSRESFTGELFF. In nucleotides, the CDR3 is TGCGCCAGCAGCTTGTCCAGGGAATCCTTCACCGGGGAGCTGTTTTTT. This chain links TRBV5-1 with TRBJ2-2; possibly TRBD1 for D (5 bases). Germline-derived CDR1 and CDR2 are SGHRS and YFSETQ. There are 16 residues in the CDR3. V shed 1 base and J shed 4 bases, with 14 bases lying between them.

This clonotype has a handful of counts. The V gene is TRBV4-3, the J gene TRBJ1-2; D gene unclear. Per germline, CDR1 LGHNA and CDR2 YSLEER. The length of the CDR3 is 14 residues. V lost 0 bases, J lost 8 bases, and 13 bases lay in between. The CDR3 nucleotides read TGCGCCAGCAGCCAAGAACCAAGGGCAGGAGGCTACACCTTC. It is translated as CASSQEPRAGGYTF.

On this clonotype: One end of the junction does not line up with germline, which may come from a read error. The V call is TRBV7-7, the J call TRBJ2-3; the D gene is possibly TRBD1 (5 bases). The CDR3 is made up of 16 amino acids. Germline V gene lookup returns CDR1 SSHAT and CDR2 FNYEAQ (reference sequence). The CDR3: CASSPLSGLSTDTQYF. CDR3 DNA sequence: TGTGCTAGCAGCCCACTATCAGGGCTTAGCACAGATACGCAGTATTTT.

The table lists this clonotype with many counts. V gene TRBV2 combines with J gene TRBJ2-2; 7 nucleotides align to TRBD1. CDR3 length: 14 residues. V lost 6 bases and J lost 4; bases outside the gene matches: 5. The V gene's germline CDR1 is SNHLY and CDR2 FYNNEI. Written as DNA, the CDR3 is TGTGCCAGCAGAGCCGGGACAGCCACCGGGGAGCTGTTTTTT. Translated, it gives CASRAGTATGELFF.

The chain links TRBV5-1 to TRBJ1-6; D is ambiguous. V dropped 4 bases and J dropped 9 bases, with 20 bases sitting between them. Germline CDR1 SGHRS, CDR2 YFSETQ. CDR3 length equals 16 residues. This CDR3 is CASSAAIGQVVSPLHF. CDR3 in DNA: TGCGCCAGCAGCGCCGCCATAGGGCAGGTGGTTTCACCCCTCCACTTT.